Sequencing of this T cell receptor (beta chain) was carried out in a study of control samples from healthy donors and cancer patients. Sequencing used immunoSEQ multiplex PCR; TCRdb keeps in-frame clones, though not all of them. The table records approximately 100,000 clones, 92% of them present only once. The V end lost 2 bases, the J end lost 5 bases, and 10 bases lay between the germline ends. Germline CDR1 is GTSNPN and CDR2 is SVGIG (reference sequence). The CDR3 covers 13 residues. The sequence came from a human donor in good health. The donor label of this sample is uncertain. The sample was blood. The chain recombines TRBV30 with TRBJ1-5, with no clear D. CDR3 sequence reads: CAWSTSSHQPQHF. CDR3 bases: TGTGCCTGGAGTACATCCTCGCATCAGCCCCAGCATTTT. The full variable domain, completed using reference TRBV30 and TRBJ1-5, is SQTIHQWPATLVQPVGSPLSLECTVEGTSNPNLYWYRQAAGRGLQLLFYSVGIGQISSEVPQNLSASRPQDRQFILSSKKLLLSDSGFYLCAWSTSSHQPQHFGDGTRLSIL.